The TCR beta chain under discussion was sequenced for a study of cytomegalovirus exposure and HLA in healthy donors. The PCR employed 60 Vbeta primers together with 13 Jbeta primers. Profiled with immunoSEQ multiplex PCR; TCRdb holds only in-frame clones, not every one. This table has around 76,000 clones, about 81% appearing once. Trimming took 2 bases from V and 4 from J, leaving 14 bases between them. Germline CDR1 and CDR2: MNHNY and SVGAGI (reference sequence). CDR3 length: 15 amino acids. To note about this clone: What it binds is unknown.

Whole-study results and caveats: Cytomegalovirus-associated status was assigned to fewer than 200 TCR beta chains. As a later analysis showed, a missense DCLRE1C variant was linked to trimming of TCR beta V- and J-genes.

Sequencing used PBMCs. The chain has TRBV6-6 and TRBJ1-2; tentative D call: TRBD1 (6 bases). This sequence originates from a woman aged 40 to 50 in good health and CMV-seropositive. CDR3 amino acids: CASSYPGTTGYGYTF. The CDR3 coding sequence is TGTGCCAGCAGTTACCCCGGGACAACAGGCTATGGCTACACCTTC.